This T cell receptor beta chain was sequenced in a study of T cell responses to AZD1222 COVID-19 vaccine. The germline V gene has CDR1 SGHRS and CDR2 YFSETQ. The CDR3 covers 15 residues. Here immunoSEQ multiplex PCR was the method, and the copy in TCRdb shows in-frame clones only, minus some. The table includes about 120,000 clones, approximately 92% detected once. Turning to this clone: Its ends do not fully match the called genes, so a read error is possible.

V is TRBV5-1 and J is TRBJ2-7, with 7 bases matching TRBD1. This TCR came from an adult who received the AZD1222 COVID-19 vaccine. The sequences come from peripheral blood, collected 28 days after the second AZD1222 dose. The CDR3: CASSLEAGGRGQIFF. The CDR3 bases are TGCGCCAGCAGCTTGGAGGCAGGCGGAAGGGGACAGATCTTCTTC. Full variable domain (missing parts from reference TRBV5-1 and TRBJ2-7): KAGVTQTPRYLIKTRGQQVTLSCSPISGHRSVSWYQQTPGQGLQFLFEYFSETQRNKGNFPGRFSGRQFSNSRSEMNVSTLELGDSALYLCASSLEAGGRGQIFFGPGTRLTVT.